This is a list of T cell receptor beta chains from one sample in a study of blood T cell repertoires in COVID-19. TCRdb's copy holds only in-frame clones and misses some; the assay was immunoSEQ multiplex PCR. This table has 300,000 to 450,000 clones, around 87% appearing once. Input material: PBMCs or T cells enriched from blood (not recorded which). All receptors come from a man aged 35-49 years in a cohort exposed to, infected with or recovered from COVID-19 (not recorded which). Both conserved end residues are part of each CDR3. Each record gives: clone size, V gene, J gene, D gene, CDR3 DNA, CDR3 protein. A D gene is named only where the DNA matches it firmly. Size is stated for part of the rows, as once, few or many counts, or as a class when the clone is expanded.

clone size: few
V gene: TRBV15
J gene: TRBJ2-1
D gene: TRBD2
CDR3 DNA: TGTGCCACCAGCAGAGTTCAGCGGGAGTATGTGGGCAATGAGCAGTTCTTC
CDR3 protein: CATSRVQREYVGNEQFF

clone size: once
V gene: TRBV10-2
J gene: TRBJ2-7
D gene: .
CDR3 DNA: TGCGCCAGCAGAGACACCTACGAGCAGTACTTC
CDR3 protein: CASRDTYEQYF

clone size: once
V gene: TRBV24-1
J gene: TRBJ2-1
D gene: .
CDR3 DNA: TGTGCCACCAGTGATTTTCGCGCGGGCGGAGGGAATGAGCAGTTCTTC
CDR3 protein: CATSDFRAGGGNEQFF

clone size: .
V gene: TRBV6-2/TRBV6-3
J gene: TRBJ2-2
D gene: .
CDR3 DNA: TGTGCCAGCAGTGACCCGGAACAGAGAACCGGGGAGCTGTTTTTT
CDR3 protein: CASSDPEQRTGELFF

clone size: .
V gene: TRBV3-1/TRBV3-2
J gene: TRBJ1-6
D gene: TRBD1
CDR3 DNA: TGTGCCAGCAGCCAAGCAGGGGGTAATTCACCCCTCCACTTT
CDR3 protein: CASSQAGGNSPLHF

clone size: .
V gene: TRBV6-6
J gene: TRBJ1-5
D gene: .
CDR3 DNA: TGTGCCAGCAGTGCAGGGGCGAGTCAGCCCCAGCATTTT
CDR3 protein: CASSAGASQPQHF

clone size: .
V gene: TRBV10-3
J gene: TRBJ1-4
D gene: TRBD1
CDR3 DNA: TGTGCCATCAGGGGGGACAGGGGGCATAATGAAAAACTGTTTTTT
CDR3 protein: CAIRGDRGHNEKLFF

clone size: .
V gene: TRBV14
J gene: TRBJ2-7
D gene: .
CDR3 DNA: TGTGCCAGCAGCCAAGAATCCGGCTACGAGCAGTACTTC
CDR3 protein: CASSQESGYEQYF

clone size: .
V gene: TRBV30
J gene: TRBJ1-3
D gene: .
CDR3 DNA: TGTGCCTGGAGTGTGGGGAGCTCTGGAAACACCATATATTTT
CDR3 protein: CAWSVGSSGNTIYF

clone size: .
V gene: TRBV30
J gene: TRBJ2-1
D gene: TRBD2
CDR3 DNA: TGTGCCTGGAGTGTACTTAGTAGCGGGATCGATGAGCAGTTCTTC
CDR3 protein: CAWSVLSSGIDEQFF

clone size: .
V gene: TRBV5-6
J gene: TRBJ1-1
D gene: TRBD1
CDR3 DNA: TGTGCCAGCAGCCTTGGGACAGCGAACACTGAAGCTTTCTTT
CDR3 protein: CASSLGTANTEAFF

clone size: .
V gene: TRBV29-1
J gene: TRBJ1-2
D gene: .
CDR3 DNA: TGCAGCGTCCCCTTATGGGGGGGGAGCGGCTACACCTTC
CDR3 protein: CSVPLWGGSGYTF

clone size: .
V gene: TRBV29-1
J gene: TRBJ1-6
D gene: .
CDR3 DNA: TGCAGCGTTTCAGCAGGGGCCGTCAATTCACCCCTCCACTTT
CDR3 protein: CSVSAGAVNSPLHF

clone size: .
V gene: TRBV7-6
J gene: TRBJ2-1
D gene: .
CDR3 DNA: TGTGCCAGCAGCTCCCCGGGGGGAACAGGGCGCCACAATGAGCAGTTCTTC
CDR3 protein: CASSSPGGTGRHNEQFF

clone size: .
V gene: TRBV28
J gene: TRBJ1-2
D gene: TRBD1
CDR3 DNA: TGTGCCAGCAGTCCGACAGGGGGTAACTATGGCTACACCTTC
CDR3 protein: CASSPTGGNYGYTF

clone size: .
V gene: TRBV9
J gene: TRBJ1-1
D gene: .
CDR3 DNA: TGTGCCAGCAGCGTAGCTGACAGACCGAACACTGAAGCTTTCTTT
CDR3 protein: CASSVADRPNTEAFF

clone size: .
V gene: TRBV4-2
J gene: TRBJ1-5
D gene: .
CDR3 DNA: TGTGCCAGCAGGCTGTATCAGGGGCCGGATCAGCCCCAGCATTTT
CDR3 protein: CASRLYQGPDQPQHF

clone size: .
V gene: TRBV5-1
J gene: TRBJ1-1
D gene: .
CDR3 DNA: TGCGCCAGCAGCTCCGGACAGCCTAACACTGAAGCTTTCTTT
CDR3 protein: CASSSGQPNTEAFF

clone size: once
V gene: TRBV6-4
J gene: TRBJ1-2
D gene: TRBD1
CDR3 DNA: TGTGCCAGCAGTGACCTCGAAATTGGCGTTGTAGGGGGCGCAGGGGGCTACACCTTC
CDR3 protein: CASSDLEIGVVGGAGGYTF

clone size: few
V gene: TRBV11-2
J gene: TRBJ2-6
D gene: TRBD1
CDR3 DNA: TGTGCCAGCAGCTTAGGACAGGGGGGAAGTAGGGCCAACGTCCTGACTTTC
CDR3 protein: CASSLGQGGSRANVLTF

clone size: few
V gene: TRBV3-1/TRBV3-2
J gene: TRBJ2-3
D gene: TRBD2
CDR3 DNA: TGTGCCAGCAGCCAAGAACTAGCGGGGCACTCCACAGATACGCAGTATTTT
CDR3 protein: CASSQELAGHSTDTQYF

clone size: .
V gene: TRBV10-3
J gene: TRBJ1-2
D gene: TRBD1
CDR3 DNA: TGTGCCATCAGTGATATGGACAGGGGGGCGAATGGCTACACCTTC
CDR3 protein: CAISDMDRGANGYTF

clone size: .
V gene: TRBV5-1
J gene: TRBJ1-1
D gene: TRBD1
CDR3 DNA: TGCGCCAGCAGCGACCGGGACAGCTACACTGAAGCTTTCTTT
CDR3 protein: CASSDRDSYTEAFF

clone size: .
V gene: TRBV2
J gene: TRBJ2-7
D gene: .
CDR3 DNA: TGTGCCAGCAAGGGGGCGAGCGGGAGCTCCTACGAGCAGTACTTC
CDR3 protein: CASKGASGSSYEQYF

clone size: .
V gene: TRBV30
J gene: TRBJ1-3
D gene: TRBD1
CDR3 DNA: TGTGCCTGGACGCGACAGGGGGCGCCGGGTGGAAACACCATATATTTT
CDR3 protein: CAWTRQGAPGGNTIYF

clone size: .
V gene: TRBV7-9
J gene: TRBJ1-2
D gene: .
CDR3 DNA: TGTGCCAGCAGCCCGATGAGCAACAGGGAGAGGGGTGGCTACACCTTC
CDR3 protein: CASSPMSNRERGGYTF

clone size: .
V gene: TRBV5-1
J gene: TRBJ2-5
D gene: .
CDR3 DNA: TGCGCCAGCAGCTTGTTAGGTCAGGCAGTAAAAGAGACCCAGTACTTC
CDR3 protein: CASSLLGQAVKETQYF

clone size: .
V gene: TRBV5-1
J gene: TRBJ1-3
D gene: .
CDR3 DNA: TGCGCCAGCAGCTTGGGAGACACAAGGAACACCATATATTTT
CDR3 protein: CASSLGDTRNTIYF

clone size: .
V gene: TRBV7-9
J gene: TRBJ1-2
D gene: TRBD1
CDR3 DNA: TGTGCCAGCAGCCCAGGACAGGGGACCTCCTATGGCTACACCTTC
CDR3 protein: CASSPGQGTSYGYTF

clone size: .
V gene: TRBV7-9
J gene: TRBJ1-4
D gene: TRBD1
CDR3 DNA: TGTGCCAGCAGCCCCGGGACAGTTAATGAAAAACTGTTTTTT
CDR3 protein: CASSPGTVNEKLFF

clone size: .
V gene: TRBV28
J gene: TRBJ2-3
D gene: .
CDR3 DNA: TGTGCCAGCAGCCCAACCGGGACACCCTTCACAGATACGCAGTATTTT
CDR3 protein: CASSPTGTPFTDTQYF

clone size: .
V gene: TRBV9
J gene: TRBJ1-3
D gene: TRBD1
CDR3 DNA: TGTGCCAGCAGCGCACGGACAGGGGGCTATGGAAACACCATATATTTT
CDR3 protein: CASSARTGGYGNTIYF

clone size: .
V gene: TRBV5-4
J gene: TRBJ1-5
D gene: .
CDR3 DNA: TGTGCCAGCAGCTTGGCCGGGGACATAAATCAGCCCCAGCATTTT
CDR3 protein: CASSLAGDINQPQHF

clone size: .
V gene: TRBV5-1
J gene: TRBJ2-3
D gene: TRBD1
CDR3 DNA: TGCGCCAGCAGCAGGAACAGGGGGCAGGATACGCAGTATTTT
CDR3 protein: CASSRNRGQDTQYF

clone size: .
V gene: TRBV5-1
J gene: TRBJ2-7
D gene: TRBD2
CDR3 DNA: TGCGCCAGCAGCTTGAGCGGGACCAGCTCCTACGAGCAGTACTTC
CDR3 protein: CASSLSGTSSYEQYF

clone size: .
V gene: TRBV30
J gene: TRBJ1-5
D gene: .
CDR3 DNA: TGTGCCTGGAGTGGCGCAGGGTATCAGCCCCAGCATTTT
CDR3 protein: CAWSGAGYQPQHF

clone size: many
V gene: TRBV18
J gene: TRBJ2-7
D gene: TRBD2
CDR3 DNA: TGTGCCAGCTCACGGGATCTCGGGGGGACCTACGAGCAGTACTTC
CDR3 protein: CASSRDLGGTYEQYF

clone size: .
V gene: TRBV5-1
J gene: TRBJ2-1
D gene: .
CDR3 DNA: TGCGCCAGCAGCTTGGGTTGGGAGCGGAATGAGCAGTTCTTC
CDR3 protein: CASSLGWERNEQFF

clone size: .
V gene: TRBV19
J gene: TRBJ1-5
D gene: .
CDR3 DNA: TGTGCCAGTAAGGGCGGACTCGCAGATCAGCCCCAGCATTTT
CDR3 protein: CASKGGLADQPQHF

clone size: .
V gene: TRBV18
J gene: TRBJ2-2
D gene: .
CDR3 DNA: TGTGCCAGCTCACCAGTAGCCGAGGCCGGGGAGCTGTTTTTT
CDR3 protein: CASSPVAEAGELFF

clone size: .
V gene: TRBV5-1
J gene: TRBJ1-1
D gene: .
CDR3 DNA: TGCGCCAGCAGCTTCTCGCGGGGCGGCAACACTGAAGCTTTCTTT
CDR3 protein: CASSFSRGGNTEAFF

clone size: .
V gene: TRBV19
J gene: TRBJ2-7
D gene: TRBD1
CDR3 DNA: TGTGCCAGCTCCGGGACAGGTTTTGGTGAGCAGTACTTC
CDR3 protein: CASSGTGFGEQYF

clone size: .
V gene: TRBV9
J gene: TRBJ1-2
D gene: TRBD1
CDR3 DNA: TGTGCCAGCTCCCGGACAGGGGGCGACTATGGCTACACCTTC
CDR3 protein: CASSRTGGDYGYTF

clone size: .
V gene: TRBV12-5
J gene: TRBJ1-1
D gene: TRBD1
CDR3 DNA: TGTGCTAGTGGTTTGGCGACAGGGATTGGCACTGAAGCTTTCTTT
CDR3 protein: CASGLATGIGTEAFF

clone size: .
V gene: TRBV5-1
J gene: TRBJ2-7
D gene: TRBD2
CDR3 DNA: TGCGCCAGCAGCATGGTCCGGACTAGCGGGAGCGTCGGCTACGAGCAGTACTTC
CDR3 protein: CASSMVRTSGSVGYEQYF

clone size: .
V gene: TRBV3-1/TRBV3-2
J gene: TRBJ2-3
D gene: TRBD1
CDR3 DNA: TGTGCCAGCAGCCAACTCGGACAGGGGGCGTCTGGCACAGATACGCAGTATTTT
CDR3 protein: CASSQLGQGASGTDTQYF

clone size: .
V gene: TRBV5-5
J gene: TRBJ1-1
D gene: .
CDR3 DNA: TGTGCCAGCAGCATGCGGGGGGACACTGAAGCTTTCTTT
CDR3 protein: CASSMRGDTEAFF

clone size: .
V gene: TRBV9
J gene: TRBJ1-6
D gene: .
CDR3 DNA: TGTGCCAGCAGCTTGGTCCAGGGAGGGTCACCCCTCCACTTT
CDR3 protein: CASSLVQGGSPLHF

clone size: .
V gene: TRBV15
J gene: TRBJ2-5
D gene: .
CDR3 DNA: TGTGCCACCAGCAGAGCAGGGGCGTCCTTAGAGACCCAGTACTTC
CDR3 protein: CATSRAGASLETQYF

clone size: .
V gene: TRBV10-1
J gene: TRBJ2-5
D gene: TRBD2
CDR3 DNA: TGCGCCAGCAGTGGGACTAGCGGGCAGGAGACCCAGTACTTC
CDR3 protein: CASSGTSGQETQYF

clone size: .
V gene: TRBV28
J gene: TRBJ2-7
D gene: TRBD2
CDR3 DNA: TGTGCCAGCAGCCCCGCGGGGCGGGGGAGCTACGAGCAGTACTTC
CDR3 protein: CASSPAGRGSYEQYF

clone size: .
V gene: TRBV28
J gene: TRBJ1-3
D gene: .
CDR3 DNA: TGTGCCAGCAGTTTGACAGCTACCTCTGGAAACACCATATATTTT
CDR3 protein: CASSLTATSGNTIYF

clone size: .
V gene: TRBV7-2
J gene: TRBJ2-5
D gene: .
CDR3 DNA: TGTGCCAGCAGCTTAGACGGGCGGAGGGGCCAGACCCAGTACTTC
CDR3 protein: CASSLDGRRGQTQYF

clone size: .
V gene: TRBV7-8
J gene: TRBJ1-5
D gene: TRBD1
CDR3 DNA: TGTGCCAGCAGCTTAGAGGTTTGGACAGGAACCTATAGCAATCAGCCCCAGCATTTT
CDR3 protein: CASSLEVWTGTYSNQPQHF